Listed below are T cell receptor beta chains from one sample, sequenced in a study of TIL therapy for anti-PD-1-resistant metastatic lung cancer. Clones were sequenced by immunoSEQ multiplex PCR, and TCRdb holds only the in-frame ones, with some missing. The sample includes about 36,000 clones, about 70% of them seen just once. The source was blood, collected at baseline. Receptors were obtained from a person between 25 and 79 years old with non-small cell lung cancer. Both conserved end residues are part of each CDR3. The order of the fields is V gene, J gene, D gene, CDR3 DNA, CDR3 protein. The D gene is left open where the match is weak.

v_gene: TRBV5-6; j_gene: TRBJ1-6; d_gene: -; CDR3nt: TGTGCCAGCAGCCCCAACAGAATACCCAATTCACCCCTCCACTTT; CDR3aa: CASSPNRIPNSPLHF
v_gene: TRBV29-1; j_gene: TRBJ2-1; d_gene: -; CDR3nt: TGCAGCGTTACGGTTCTAGGGAATGAGCAGTTCTTC; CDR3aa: CSVTVLGNEQFF
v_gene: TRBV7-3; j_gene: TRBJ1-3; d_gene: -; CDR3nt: TGTGCCAGCAGCTTAATTTGGGGAAACACCATATATTTT; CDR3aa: CASSLIWGNTIYF
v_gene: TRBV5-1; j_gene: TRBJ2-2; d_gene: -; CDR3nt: TGCGCCAGCAGCTTTGATGGCTTCTTAAACACCGGGGAGCTGTTTTTT; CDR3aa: CASSFDGFLNTGELFF
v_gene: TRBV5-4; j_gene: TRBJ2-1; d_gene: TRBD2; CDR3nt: TGTGCCAGCAGCCAGCGGGGGGCGTCCTACAATGAGCAGTTCTTC; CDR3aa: CASSQRGASYNEQFF
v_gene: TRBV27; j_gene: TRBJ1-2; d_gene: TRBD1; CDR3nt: TGTGCCAGCAGTTTAAATAGGGACAGGGGCGCTAACTATGGCTACACCTTC; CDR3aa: CASSLNRDRGANYGYTF
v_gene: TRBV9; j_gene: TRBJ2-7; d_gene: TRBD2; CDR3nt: TGTGCCAGCAGCGTAGCTTGGGGGGGATACGAGCAGTACTTC; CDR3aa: CASSVAWGGYEQYF
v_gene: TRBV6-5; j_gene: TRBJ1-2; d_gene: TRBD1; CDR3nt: TGTGCCAGCAGTTACTCGGGACAGGTGATCTATGGCTACACCTTC; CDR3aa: CASSYSGQVIYGYTF
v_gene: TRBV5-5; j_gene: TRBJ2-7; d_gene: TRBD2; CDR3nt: TGTGCCAGCAGCTTCGATGGCGGGGGGGCCTACGAGCAGTACTTC; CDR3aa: CASSFDGGGAYEQYF
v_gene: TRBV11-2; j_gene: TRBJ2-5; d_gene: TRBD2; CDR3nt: TGTGCCAGCAGCGTCCGACTAGCGGGAGGGCCAGGAGAGACCCAGTACTTC; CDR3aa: CASSVRLAGGPGETQYF